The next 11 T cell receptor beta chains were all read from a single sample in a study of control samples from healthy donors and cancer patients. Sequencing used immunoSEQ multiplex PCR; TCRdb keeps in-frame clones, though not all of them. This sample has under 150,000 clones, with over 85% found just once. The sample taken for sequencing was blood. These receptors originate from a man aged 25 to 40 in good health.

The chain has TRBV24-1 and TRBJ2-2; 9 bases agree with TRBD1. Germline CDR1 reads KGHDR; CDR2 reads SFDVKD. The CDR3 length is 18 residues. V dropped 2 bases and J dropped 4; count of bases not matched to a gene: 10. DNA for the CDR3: TGTGCCACCAGTGATTCGAGAAAACAGGGGGCTGGCACCGGGGAGCTGTTTTTT. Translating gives CATSDSRKQGAGTGELFF.

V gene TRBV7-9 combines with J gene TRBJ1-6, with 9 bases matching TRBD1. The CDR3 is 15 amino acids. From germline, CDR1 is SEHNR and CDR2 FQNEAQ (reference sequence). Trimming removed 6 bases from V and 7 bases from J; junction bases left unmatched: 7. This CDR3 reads CASRRDRDLNSPLHF. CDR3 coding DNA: TGTGCCAGCAGGCGGGACAGGGATTTGAATTCACCCCTCCACTTT.

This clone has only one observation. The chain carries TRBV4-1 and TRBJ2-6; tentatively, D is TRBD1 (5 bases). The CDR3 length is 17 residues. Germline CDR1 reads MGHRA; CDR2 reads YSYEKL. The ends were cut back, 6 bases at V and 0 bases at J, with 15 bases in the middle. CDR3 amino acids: CASSIKPQGSGANVLTF. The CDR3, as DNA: TGCGCCAGCAGTATAAAACCGCAGGGCTCTGGGGCCAACGTCCTGACTTTC.

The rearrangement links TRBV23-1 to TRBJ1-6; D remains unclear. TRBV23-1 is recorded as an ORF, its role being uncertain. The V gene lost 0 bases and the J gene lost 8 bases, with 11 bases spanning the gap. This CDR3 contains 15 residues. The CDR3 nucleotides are TGCGCCAGCAGTCAATCGTCCGAGAAGGATTCACCCCTCCACTTT. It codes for CASSQSSEKDSPLHF.

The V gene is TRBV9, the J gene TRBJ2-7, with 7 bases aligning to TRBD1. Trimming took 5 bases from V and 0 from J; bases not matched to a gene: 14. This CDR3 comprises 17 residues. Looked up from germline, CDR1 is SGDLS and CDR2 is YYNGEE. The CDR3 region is CASSAGARQGNSYEQYF. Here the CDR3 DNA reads TGTGCCAGCAGTGCCGGGGCGAGACAGGGAAACTCCTACGAGCAGTACTTC.

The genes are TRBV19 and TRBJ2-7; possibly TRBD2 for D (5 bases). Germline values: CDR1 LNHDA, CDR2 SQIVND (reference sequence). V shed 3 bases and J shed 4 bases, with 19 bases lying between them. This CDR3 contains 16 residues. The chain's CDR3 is CASSMGIGTLGYEQYF. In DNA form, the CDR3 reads TGTGCCAGTAGTATGGGAATCGGTACACTAGGATACGAGCAGTACTTC.

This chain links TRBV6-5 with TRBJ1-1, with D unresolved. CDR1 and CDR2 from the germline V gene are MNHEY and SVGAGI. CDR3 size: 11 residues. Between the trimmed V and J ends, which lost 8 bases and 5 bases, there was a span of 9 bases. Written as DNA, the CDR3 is TGTGCCAGCGATGGTTGGACTGAAGCTTTCTTT. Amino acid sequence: CASDGWTEAFF.

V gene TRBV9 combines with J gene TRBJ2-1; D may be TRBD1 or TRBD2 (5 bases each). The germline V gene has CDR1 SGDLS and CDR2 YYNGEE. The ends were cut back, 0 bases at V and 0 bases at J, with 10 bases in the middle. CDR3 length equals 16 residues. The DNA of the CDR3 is TGTGCCAGCAGCGTAGAGTGGGGGAGCTCCTACAATGAGCAGTTCTTC. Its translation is CASSVEWGSSYNEQFF.

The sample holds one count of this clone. The CDR3, as DNA: TGTGCCATCAGTGAGGGACAGGGTTACAATGAGCAGTTCTTC. This codes for CAISEGQGYNEQFF. The chain links TRBV10-3 to TRBJ2-1; TRBD1 aligns across 8 bases. In germline, CDR1 is ENHRY, CDR2 SYGVKD. V gave up 2 bases and J gave up 4 bases; unmatched junction bases: 1. This CDR3 region has 14 residues.

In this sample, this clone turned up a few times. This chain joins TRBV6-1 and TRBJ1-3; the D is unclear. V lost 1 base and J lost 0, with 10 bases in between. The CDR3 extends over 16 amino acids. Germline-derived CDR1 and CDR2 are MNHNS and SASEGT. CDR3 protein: CASSEEEGSSGNTIYF. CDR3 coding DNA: TGTGCCAGCAGTGAAGAAGAGGGTTCCTCTGGAAACACCATATATTTT.

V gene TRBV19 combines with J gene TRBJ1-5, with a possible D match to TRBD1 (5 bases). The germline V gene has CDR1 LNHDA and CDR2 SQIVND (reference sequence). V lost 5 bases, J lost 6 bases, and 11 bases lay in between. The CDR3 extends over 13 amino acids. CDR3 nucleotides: TGTGCCAGTAGTTCAGGGTCGGGTCAGCCCCAGCATTTT. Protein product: CASSSGSGQPQHF.